The entry below describes one T cell receptor beta chain. Based on frequency, this clonotype is considered large (0.1 to 1%); no count was recorded. Its antigen remains undetermined. The instrument given in TCRdb is Illumina HiSeq 2500. For construction of sequencing libraries, the recombined TCRbeta locus was amplified according to a previously published PCR protocol. The authors' pipeline ran thus. Any read whose average quality score fell below 30 was discarded, and IMSEQ was used to process the reads that remained. Each clonotype was defined by Vbeta gene, Jbeta gene and CDR3 amino acid sequence. The Morisita-Horn index, computed on the top 100 expanded clones, was used to measure repertoire overlap between populations. Renyi diversity profiles, calculated on the top 100 expanded clones, were used to assess clonal diversity. TCRdb reprocessed the reads, and each CDR3 protein sequence is entered once, without DNA. The V and J calls come from TCRdb's annotation, not from the publication. The sample's clone listing holds 2,000 to 2,500 distinct CDR3 sequences. The top ten hold approximately 4.3% of the sample.

Five KLR/GPR56-defined CD4+ populations were enriched by fluorescence-activated cell sorting before TCRbeta sequencing. To test whether memory differentiation follows a linear pathway, the researchers sequenced TCRbeta repertoires from five CD4+ T-cell subsets, each defined by expression of KLRB1, KLRG1, GPR56 and KLRF1. TCR-sequenced cells came from peripheral blood of healthy control individuals, reported as five donors in the TCRbeta analysis figure. The researchers collected heparinized peripheral blood and processed every sample within one hour of retrieval. To isolate peripheral blood mononuclear cells, blood was diluted 1:2 in PBS and put through Biocoll density gradient centrifugation at room temperature. CD4+ T cells were enriched from freshly isolated PBMCs by magnetic sorting with anti-CD4 MicroBeads before flow sorting. A BD FACSAria II was used to sort CD4+ T cells, enriched from the PBMCs of healthy donors, according to marker expression. For surface staining, the researchers used Miltenyi Biotec antibodies: anti-KLRB1 clone 191B8, anti-KLRF1 clone 4A4.D10 and anti-KLRG1 clone REA261.

The sample belongs to a study of GPR56 and killer-like receptors on CD4 memory cells (dated by TCRdb to 2018 to 2020). The study in broad terms: The study proposed that the stepwise gain of KLRB1, KLRG1, GPR56 and finally KLRF1 marks human CD4+ memory T-cell differentiation and cytokine production potential. Healthy blood donors in the study were described as age-matched to the liver disease patients, whose median age was about 68 years. Results the study describes overall, beyond this receptor: Clones dominating late populations 4 and 5 were also found in early populations 1 and 2, which the authors took as evidence for linear differentiation. Overlap of TCR repertoires was observed especially between the late populations 4 and 5, and partly population 3. Clonal frequency was low in the marker-negative population and rose progressively along the proposed pathway, while TCRbeta diversity fell correspondingly. Rather than full repertoires, only the 100 most expanded clones per population were included in the diversity and similarity analyses.

Via the germline V gene, CDR1 is MNHNS and CDR2 SASEGT. The cysteine opens and the phenylalanine closes a CDR3 of 16 amino acids. The entry carries no DNA sequence. Material: memory CD4+ T cells from blood. This clonotype was sampled from a human donor in good health. In this chain, TRBV6-1 is recombined with TRBJ1-6; TCRdb picks TRBD1, but there is no DNA to check that call. CDR3 protein: CASTLKGDTYNSPLHF.